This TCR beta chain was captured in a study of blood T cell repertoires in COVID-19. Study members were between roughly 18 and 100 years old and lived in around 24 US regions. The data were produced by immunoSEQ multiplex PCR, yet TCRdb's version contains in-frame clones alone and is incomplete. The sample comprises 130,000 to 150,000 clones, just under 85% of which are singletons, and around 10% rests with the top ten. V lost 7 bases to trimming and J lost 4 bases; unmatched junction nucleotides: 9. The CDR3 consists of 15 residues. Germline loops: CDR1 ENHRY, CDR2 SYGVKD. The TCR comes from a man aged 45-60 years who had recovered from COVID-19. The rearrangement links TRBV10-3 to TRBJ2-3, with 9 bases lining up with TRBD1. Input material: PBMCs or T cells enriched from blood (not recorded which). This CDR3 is CAITMGQGGADTQYF. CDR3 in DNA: TGTGCCATCACCATGGGACAGGGAGGGGCAGATACGCAGTATTTT.